Listed below are T cell receptor beta chains from one sample, sequenced in a study of T cells in Graves' hyperthyroidism and ophthalmopathy. Each CDR3 protein is one row after TCRdb ran MiXCR on the multiplex PCR reads. The table includes around 240,000 distinct CDR3 sequences, approximately 16% detected once. The sample comprised blood. Receptor source: a woman between 18 and 29 years old with Graves' ophthalmopathy. CDR3s include the opening cysteine and the closing phenylalanine or tryptophan. A D gene is named only where the DNA matches it firmly. Only part of the rows carry a size: once, few, many, or a class if the clone is expanded.

v_gene	abundance	j_gene	d_gene	CDR3nt	CDR3aa
TRBV20-1	many	TRBJ2-3	TRBD2	TGCAGTGCTAGATGGGCGGGGGGCACAGATACGCAGTATTTT	CSARWAGGTDTQYF
TRBV19	many	TRBJ2-1	TRBD2	TGTGCCAGTAGTCCGTTACTAGCGGAGACCTACAATGAGCAGTTCTTC	CASSPLLAETYNEQFF
TRBV6-1	many	TRBJ2-7	.	TGTGCCAGCAGCCGGTATTTGGGATACGAGCAGTACTTC	CASSRYLGYEQYF
TRBV10-3	few	TRBJ2-7	.	TGTGCCAGCCACCAGACCGGGACCCTCACCTACGAGCAGTACTTC	CASHQTGTLTYEQYF
TRBV20-1	many	TRBJ2-7	.	TGCAGTGCTAGTAGGGGTCAGGCCCCCTACGAGCAGTACTTC	CSASRGQAPYEQYF
TRBV20-1	many	TRBJ1-1	.	TGCAGTGCTAGAGGGGGAGCGGGGGGTACGACTGAAGCTTTCTTT	CSARGGAGGTTEAFF
TRBV6-1	many	TRBJ2-4	TRBD2	TGTGCCAGCAGTCTGACTAGCGGGACAATGAACATTCAGTACTTC	CASSLTSGTMNIQYF
TRBV28	.	TRBJ1-1	TRBD1	TGTGCCAGCAGCTTGGGGGGACAGGGAGTAAGCGCTGAAGCTTTCTTT	CASSLGGQGVSAEAFF
TRBV28	.	TRBJ1-5	TRBD1	TGTGCCAGCAGTTCTCTCGGGACAGGGTTCCGTCAGCCCCAGCATTTT	CASSSLGTGFRQPQHF
TRBV28	.	TRBJ2-5	TRBD2	TGTGCCAGCAGTTTCTGGCTAGCGGGGCAAGAGACCCAGTACTTC	CASSFWLAGQETQYF
TRBV19	many	TRBJ2-7	TRBD2	TGTGCCAGTAGTACGAGGACTAGCGGGAGCATTGAGCAGTACTTC	CASSTRTSGSIEQYF
TRBV28	many	TRBJ1-4	.	TGTGCCAGCAGCCCATACGACAGCCTACTAACTAATGAAAAACTGTTTTTT	CASSPYDSLLTNEKLFF
TRBV5-5	few	TRBJ1-1	.	TGTGCCAGCAGCATTCTGGGGGGCTTGGACACTGAAGCTTTCTTT	CASSILGGLDTEAFF
TRBV29-1	many	TRBJ1-2	TRBD1	TGCAGCGTTGCGAGACAGGGGGCAAGTGGCTACACCTTC	CSVARQGASGYTF
TRBV9	many	TRBJ2-7	TRBD1	TGTGCCAGCAGATCGCACAGGGGCGTCCACGAGCAGTACTTC	CASRSHRGVHEQYF
TRBV5-1	many	TRBJ2-7	TRBD1	TGCGCCAGCACACTTGGGACAGGGGGATCCTACGAGCAGTACTTC	CASTLGTGGSYEQYF
TRBV28	many	TRBJ1-2	.	TGTGCCAGCAGTTTCAAAAGGTTCGGCAGGGTCTATGGCTACACCTTC	CASSFKRFGRVYGYTF
TRBV2	.	TRBJ2-7	TRBD1	TGTGCCAGCAGCCCGGACAGGGGAGAGCAGTACTTC	CASSPDRGEQYF
TRBV6-1	many	TRBJ2-2	.	TGTGCCAGCAGGTCGGCCGGGGAGCTGTTTTTT	CASRSAGELFF
TRBV28	.	TRBJ2-7	TRBD1	TGTGCCAGCAGTTCTCTCGGGACAGGGCACTCCTACGAGCAGTACTTC	CASSSLGTGHSYEQYF
TRBV11-2	.	TRBJ2-1	TRBD2	TGTGCCAGCAGCTATACGACTAGCGGGCGTGAGCAGTTCTTC	CASSYTTSGREQFF
TRBV6-1	few	TRBJ2-6	.	TGTGCCAGCAACAAAAAACGTACCCTGGGTGGGGCCAACGTCCTGACTTTC	CASNKKRTLGGANVLTF
TRBV10-3	many	TRBJ2-7	.	TGTGCCATCAGCTCCGGGCCCCGCGCAAACTACGAGCAGTACTTC	CAISSGPRANYEQYF
TRBV27	.	TRBJ1-2	.	TGTGCCAGCAGTTTTGTAAGAGGGAATTATGGCTACACCTTC	CASSFVRGNYGYTF
TRBV20-1	many	TRBJ1-5	.	TGCAGTGCTAAGGACAGTAGCAATCAGCCCCAGCATTTT	CSAKDSSNQPQHF
TRBV13	many	TRBJ1-1	.	TGTGCCAGCAGCTTAAACAGGGTGGGGACTGAAGCTTTCTTT	CASSLNRVGTEAFF
TRBV2	once	TRBJ2-7	TRBD2	TGTGCCAGCATAAGCGGGACTGACTACGAGCAGTACTTC	CASISGTDYEQYF
TRBV29-1	few	TRBJ2-1	TRBD2	TGCAGCGTCTGTTTGATCGGGACTAGCGGATCTGATGAGCAGTTCTTC	CSVCLIGTSGSDEQFF
TRBV6-5	many	TRBJ1-4	.	TGTGCCAGCAGTTACAGCTCGGAGCCTTCCAATGAAAAACTGTTTTTT	CASSYSSEPSNEKLFF